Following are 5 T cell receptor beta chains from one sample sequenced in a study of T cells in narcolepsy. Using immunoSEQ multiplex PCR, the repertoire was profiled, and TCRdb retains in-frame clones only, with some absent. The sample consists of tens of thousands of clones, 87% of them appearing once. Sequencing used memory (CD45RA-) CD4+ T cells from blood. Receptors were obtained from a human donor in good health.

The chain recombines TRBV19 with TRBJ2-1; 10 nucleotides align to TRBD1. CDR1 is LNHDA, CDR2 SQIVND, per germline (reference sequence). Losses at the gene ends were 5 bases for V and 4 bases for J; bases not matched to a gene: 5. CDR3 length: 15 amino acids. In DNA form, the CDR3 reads TGTGCCAGTAGTGAAGGACAGGGGGTATACAATGAGCAGTTCTTC. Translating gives CASSEGQGVYNEQFF.

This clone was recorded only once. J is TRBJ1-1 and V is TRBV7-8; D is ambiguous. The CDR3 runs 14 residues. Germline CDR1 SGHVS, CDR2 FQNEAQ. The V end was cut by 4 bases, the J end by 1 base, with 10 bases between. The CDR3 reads CASSSHPRNTEAFF. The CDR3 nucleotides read TGTGCCAGCAGCTCCCATCCGCGGAACACTGAAGCTTTCTTT.

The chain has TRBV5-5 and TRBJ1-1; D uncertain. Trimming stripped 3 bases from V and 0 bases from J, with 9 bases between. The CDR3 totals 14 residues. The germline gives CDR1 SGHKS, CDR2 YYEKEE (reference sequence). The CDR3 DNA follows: TGTGCCAGCAGCTGGGAAACAGTGAACACTGAAGCTTTCTTT. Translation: CASSWETVNTEAFF.

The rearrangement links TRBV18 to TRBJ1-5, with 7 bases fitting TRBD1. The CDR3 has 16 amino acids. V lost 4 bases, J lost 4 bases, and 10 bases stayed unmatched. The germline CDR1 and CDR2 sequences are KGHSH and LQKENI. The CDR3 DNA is TGTGCCAGCTCACAACAATCGACAGGGAGAAATCAGCCCCAGCATTTT. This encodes CASSQQSTGRNQPQHF.

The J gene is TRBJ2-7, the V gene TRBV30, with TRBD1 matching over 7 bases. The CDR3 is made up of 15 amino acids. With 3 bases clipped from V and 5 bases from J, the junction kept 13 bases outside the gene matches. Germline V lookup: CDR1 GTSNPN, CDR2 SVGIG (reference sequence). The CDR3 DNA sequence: TGTGCCTGGAGACTTCCCGACAGGGAAGGCCACGAGCAGTACTTC. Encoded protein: CAWRLPDREGHEQYF.